This T cell receptor (beta chain) was obtained from a study of preoperative IRX-2 immunotherapy in early breast cancer. CDR3 length: 15 residues. V was shortened by 6 bases and J by 4 bases, with 16 bases between the two germline ends. The treatment here: preoperative locoregional IRX-2 cytokine immunotherapy. Preoperative locoregional IRX-2 cytokine immunotherapy was tested in the phase Ib source study. Assay used: immunoSEQ multiplex PCR; TCRdb lists only in-frame clones, some missing. The repertoire includes over 20,000 clones, roughly 77% of them detected once, and over 1% sits in the top ten. The sequence was obtained from a human donor with breast cancer. The material sequenced was lymph node tissue, taken after IRX-2 immunotherapy. V gene TRBV23-1 combines with J gene TRBJ1-5, with D unresolved. TRBV23-1 is filed as an ORF, its function uncertain. As DNA, the CDR3 is TGCGCCAGCAGCCAAGATCATGGAGGAAATCAGCCCCAGCATTTT. It translates to CASSQDHGGNQPQHF.